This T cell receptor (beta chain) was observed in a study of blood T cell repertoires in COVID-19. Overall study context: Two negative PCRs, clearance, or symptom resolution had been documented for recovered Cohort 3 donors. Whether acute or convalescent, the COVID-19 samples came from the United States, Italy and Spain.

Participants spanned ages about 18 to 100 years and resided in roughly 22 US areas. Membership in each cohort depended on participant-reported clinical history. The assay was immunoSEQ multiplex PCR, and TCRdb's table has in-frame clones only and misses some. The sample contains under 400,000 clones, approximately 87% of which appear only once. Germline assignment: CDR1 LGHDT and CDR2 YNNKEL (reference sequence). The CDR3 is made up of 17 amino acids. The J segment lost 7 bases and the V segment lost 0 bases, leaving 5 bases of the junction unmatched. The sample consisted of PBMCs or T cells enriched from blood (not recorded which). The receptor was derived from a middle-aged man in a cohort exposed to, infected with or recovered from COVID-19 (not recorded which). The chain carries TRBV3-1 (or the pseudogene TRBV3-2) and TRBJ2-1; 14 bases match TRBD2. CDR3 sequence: CASSQDRRTSGRNEQFF. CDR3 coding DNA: TGTGCCAGCAGCCAAGATCGGAGGACTAGCGGGAGGAATGAGCAGTTCTTC.